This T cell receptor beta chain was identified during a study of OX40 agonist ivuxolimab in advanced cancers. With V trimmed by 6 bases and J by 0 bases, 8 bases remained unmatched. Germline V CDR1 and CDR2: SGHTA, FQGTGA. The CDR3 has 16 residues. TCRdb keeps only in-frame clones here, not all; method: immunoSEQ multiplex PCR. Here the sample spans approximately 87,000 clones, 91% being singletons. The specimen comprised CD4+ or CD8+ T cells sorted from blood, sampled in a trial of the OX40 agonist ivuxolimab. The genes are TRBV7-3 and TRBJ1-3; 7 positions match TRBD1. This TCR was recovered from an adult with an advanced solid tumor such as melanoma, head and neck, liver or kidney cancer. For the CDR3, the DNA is TGTGCCAGCAGTCAAGGGGACAGCGGCTCTGGAAACACCATATATTTT. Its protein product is CASSQGDSGSGNTIYF.